The TCR beta chain described here comes from a study of blood T cell repertoires in COVID-19. For the study at large: There were acute and convalescent COVID-19 samples, and they came from the United States, Italy and Spain. PBMCs, B-cell-depleted T cells, or T cells provided the cDNA or gDNA that made up the material.

In the original analysis: Quantification of nucleated cells was approximated via reference gene primer amplification. The method was immunoSEQ multiplex PCR; TCRdb's version includes in-frame clones alone and lacks a portion of them. The V and J calls and the clone size are those of that table, but D and trimming were determined from the DNA. The sample includes about 120,000 clones, approximately 80% of them seen just once. The V gene end was trimmed by 2 bases and the J gene end by 3 bases; junction bases not matched to a gene: 2. CDR3 length equals 15 residues. CDR1 LNHDA and CDR2 SQIVND come from the germline V gene (reference sequence).

This receptor was obtained from a woman of 80 years or more with acute or convalescent COVID-19. V gene TRBV19 combines with J gene TRBJ2-1; 9 nucleotides line up with TRBD2. The sequenced material came from peripheral blood. CDR3 amino acids: CASSILRGGYNEQFF. In nucleotides, the CDR3 is TGTGCCAGTAGTATATTGCGGGGGGGCTACAATGAGCAGTTCTTC.